Detailed here is one T cell receptor beta chain. The antigen is not known. This sample stems from a study of cytomegalovirus exposure and HLA in healthy donors. Whole-study context: HLA-typed donors contributed about 85 million unique TCRs, which were held in an early data release. Study-wide results and limits: With DRB1 most and HLA-C fewest, TCR association rates differed between HLA loci in a later analysis. Sequencing likely produced, as an artifact, a cluster of highly shared sequence variants. Per published accounts, TCR beta sequences correctly predicted the HLA-A and HLA-B alleles of most subjects.

PCR amplification relied on 60 Vbeta primers (plus 13 Jbeta primers). Sequencing used immunoSEQ multiplex PCR; TCRdb keeps in-frame clones, though not all of them. The sample holds roughly 140,000 clones. Material: PBMCs. This TCR derives from a male donor in good health and CMV-seronegative.

CDR3 residues: CASTPLAGGSAGELFF. CDR3 bases: TGTGCCAGCACTCCTCTAGCGGGGGGGTCAGCAGGGGAGCTGTTTTTT. This chain uses TRBV28 with TRBJ2-2; 12 nucleotides align to TRBD2. J gave up 8 bases and V 7 bases, and 11 bases lay outside the gene matches. The CDR3 is made up of 16 amino acids. CDR1 is MDHEN and CDR2 is SYDVKM in the germline V gene.